Below, one TCR beta chain is given with its context. CDR1 is MNHNS, CDR2 SASEGT, per germline. V lost 6 bases to trimming and J lost 9 bases; unmatched junction nucleotides: 14. The CDR3 consists of 15 residues. As originally analysed: Counts of nucleated cells, estimated from reference gene primer amplification, were obtained. The assay was immunoSEQ multiplex PCR, and TCRdb's table has in-frame clones only and misses some. V and J calls and clone size are given by that table; D and trimming were obtained from the DNA. The sample has fewer than 650,000 clones; roughly nine tenths are singletons. This record comes from a study of blood T cell repertoires in COVID-19. For the study at large: Collection of acute and convalescent COVID-19 samples took place in the United States, Italy and Spain. The cDNA or gDNA used as material had been derived from T cells, B-cell-depleted T cells, or PBMCs.

Enrolled during active infection, Seattle patients were then followed longitudinally. This sequence was found in a woman in her fifties or sixties with COVID-19, enrolled during active disease. The J gene is TRBJ2-7, the V gene TRBV6-1; 10 nucleotides line up with TRBD1. Sequencing was done on a sample of peripheral blood. CDR3 loop: CASRYPGTGAEGQYF. For the CDR3, the DNA is TGTGCCAGCAGATACCCCGGGACAGGGGCCGAGGGGCAGTACTTC.